The 7 T cell receptor beta chains below were found in one sample sequenced in a study of cytomegalovirus exposure and HLA in healthy donors (dated by TCRdb to 2016 to 2017). Library creation used the immunoSEQ multiplex PCR assay. For the multiplex PCR, a mixture combining 60 forward primers for TCR Vbeta segments and 13 reverse primers for TCR Jbeta segments was used. In TCRdb, the immuneACCESS table is reduced to in-frame sequences with V and J assigned. These tables do not hold every clone; where another copy was compared, an unresolved V gene accounts for under half, and the others remain unexplained. The sample yields 100,000 to 120,000 clones; over 75% were counted once. The ten most abundant clones make up about 8.3% of the sample. Sequenced sample: PBMCs. The receptors come from a woman aged 40 to 50 in good health and CMV-seropositive.

V usage is TRBV2 and J usage is TRBJ1-5; no definite D call. V was pared by 6 bases and J by 4 bases, with 13 bases between. This CDR3 contains 14 residues. CDR1 is SNHLY and CDR2 is FYNNEI in the germline V gene. The CDR3 DNA sequence: TGTGCCAGCAGAGAGATCACGGGAAATCAGCCCCAGCATTTT. Translating gives CASREITGNQPQHF.

The J gene is TRBJ1-2, the V gene TRBV10-3; D is uncertain. Trimming took off 11 bases at V and 5 bases at J, with 18 bases between the two ends. This CDR3 has 13 amino acids. Germline lookup yields CDR1 ENHRY and CDR2 SYGVKD. The CDR3 DNA reads as TGTGCCTCCACAGAGAACCTCCTTTATGGCTACACCTTC. This translates into CASTENLLYGYTF.

The V call is TRBV4-1, the J call TRBJ1-1; D might be TRBD1 (5 bases). Germline CDR1 reads MGHRA; CDR2 reads YSYEKL. This CDR3 has 14 amino acids. V lost 2 bases to trimming and J lost 5 bases, with 12 bases between them. The CDR3 region has the DNA TGCGCCAGCAGCCAACCCAGGGCGGGGACTGAAGCTTTCTTT. This encodes CASSQPRAGTEAFF.

The rearrangement links TRBV28 to TRBJ2-7, with a weak D call TRBD2 (5 bases). V dropped 9 bases and J dropped 8 bases, with 17 bases sitting between them. Per germline, CDR1 MDHEN and CDR2 SYDVKM. CDR3 length: 12 amino acids. CDR3 in DNA: TGTGCCAGTCATCCCGGCCGGGGTCAGCAGTACTTC. This gives the protein CASHPGRGQQYF.

The CDR3: CASSDLAEGQETQYF. In DNA form, the CDR3 reads TGTGCCAGCAGTGACTTAGCGGAGGGCCAAGAGACCCAGTACTTC. V gene TRBV2 combines with J gene TRBJ2-5; TRBD2 is a possible D gene (6 bases). This CDR3 is 15 amino acids long. CDR1 SNHLY and CDR2 FYNNEI come from the germline V gene. V lost 3 bases and J lost 1, with 12 bases in between.

Only one count was recorded for this clone. J is TRBJ2-3 and V is TRBV5-1; D ambiguous. V lost 1 base and J 0 bases, leaving 6 bases between the germline ends. Germline CDR1 is SGHRS and CDR2 is YFSETQ. There are 14 residues in the CDR3. The CDR3 loop is CASSLYGSTDTQYF. CDR3 sequence (DNA): TGCGCCAGCAGCTTGTACGGGAGCACAGATACGCAGTATTTT.

A word on this clone: At one end, the junction sequence differs from germline, possibly due to a read error. The chain couples TRBV4-3 to TRBJ2-7; D not resolved. The CDR3 covers 13 residues. CDR1 is LGHNA, CDR2 YSLEER, per germline. The CDR3 DNA reads as TGCGCCAGCAGCCAAGATTTGTTGATCGGTAGTATTTTC. This gives the protein CASSQDLLIGSIF.